Included here is one T cell receptor (beta chain) sequence, with context. Antigen specificity is unknown. Its ends do not fully match the called genes, so a read error is possible. The sample belongs to a study of metastatic and nonmetastatic thyroid tumors. In the study overall: Patients with malignant and benign thyroid disease provided blood and tumor or nodule tissue, whose repertoires were compared. Study-wide points: In blood and tumor, TCR beta diversity was reportedly significantly higher in malignant thyroid tumors than in benign nodules.

Germline loops: CDR1 MNHEY, CDR2 SMNVEV (reference sequence). The CDR3 has 19 residues. Until they underwent thyroid surgery, no patient had received any treatment. In the authors' methods: Built for papillary thyroid cancer, a distant-metastasis classifier drew on CDR3 differences across clinicopathological groups. TCRdb reprocessed the PCR reads via MiXCR. V and J calls and clone size were set by TCRdb, not the authors. The repertoire holds some 31,000 clones, approximately 4% seen once, with 21% in the top ten. V gene TRBV27 combines with J gene TRBJ2-1; D perhaps matches TRBD2 (7 bases). The clonotype was recovered from a female donor with papillary thyroid cancer or a benign thyroid nodule (not recorded which). Some clones in this sample may be carry-over from other donors' samples. The sequenced sample was blood. CDR3 region: CASSLLTAAWGGYYNEQLF. The DNA for the CDR3 is TGTGCCAGCAGTCTTCTGACAGCCGCTTGGGGGGGCTACTACAATGAGCAGTTATTC.